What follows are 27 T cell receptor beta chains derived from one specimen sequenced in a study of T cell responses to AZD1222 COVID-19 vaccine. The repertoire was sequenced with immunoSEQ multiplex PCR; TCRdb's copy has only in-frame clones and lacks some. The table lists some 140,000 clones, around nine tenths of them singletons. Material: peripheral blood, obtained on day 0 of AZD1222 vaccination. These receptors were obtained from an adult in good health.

Here the CDR3 DNA reads TGCGCCAGCAGCCCCGACGGACAGGGGGCAGCGCAGCCCCAGCATTTT. Translated, it gives CASSPDGQGAAQPQHF. The V call is TRBV4-1, the J call TRBJ1-5; TRBD1 agrees at 11 bases. Germline V CDR1 and CDR2: MGHRA, YSYEKL. With V trimmed by 4 bases and J by 7 bases, 9 bases remained unmatched. This CDR3 is 16 amino acids long.

The CDR3 nucleotides read TGCGCCAGCAGCTTGTCGTCAAGCAGGGCCTATGGCTACACCTTC. Protein: CASSLSSSRAYGYTF. The chain joins TRBV5-1 to TRBJ1-2; a possible D gene is TRBD1 (5 bases). CDR1 and CDR2 (germline): SGHRS, YFSETQ. The V gene lost 1 base and the J gene lost 4 bases, with 14 bases spanning the gap. The CDR3 length is 15 residues. Using reference TRBV5-1 and TRBJ1-2 for the parts outside the CDR3, the full variable domain is KAGVTQTPRYLIKTRGQQVTLSCSPISGHRSVSWYQQTPGQGLQFLFEYFSETQRNKGNFPGRFSGRQFSNSRSEMNVSTLELGDSALYLCASSLSSSRAYGYTFGSGTRLTVV.

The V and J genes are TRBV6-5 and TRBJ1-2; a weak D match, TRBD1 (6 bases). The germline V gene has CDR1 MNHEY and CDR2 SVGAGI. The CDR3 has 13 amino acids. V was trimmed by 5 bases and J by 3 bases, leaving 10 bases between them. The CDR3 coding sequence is TGTGCCAGCAGTCTCGGGGGCGACTATGGCTACACCTTC. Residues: CASSLGGDYGYTF.

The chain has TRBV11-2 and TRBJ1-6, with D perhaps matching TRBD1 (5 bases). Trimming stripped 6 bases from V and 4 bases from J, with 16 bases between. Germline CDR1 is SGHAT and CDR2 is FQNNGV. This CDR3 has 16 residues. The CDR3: CASSVRQWGYNSPLHF. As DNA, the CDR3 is TGTGCCAGCAGTGTTCGACAGTGGGGTTATAATTCACCCCTCCACTTT.

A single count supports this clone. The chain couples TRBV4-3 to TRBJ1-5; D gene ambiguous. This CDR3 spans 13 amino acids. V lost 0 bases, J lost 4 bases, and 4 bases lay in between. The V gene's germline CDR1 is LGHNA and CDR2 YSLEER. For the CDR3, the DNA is TGCGCCAGCAGCCAAGACTGGAATCAGCCCCAGCATTTT. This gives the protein CASSQDWNQPQHF.

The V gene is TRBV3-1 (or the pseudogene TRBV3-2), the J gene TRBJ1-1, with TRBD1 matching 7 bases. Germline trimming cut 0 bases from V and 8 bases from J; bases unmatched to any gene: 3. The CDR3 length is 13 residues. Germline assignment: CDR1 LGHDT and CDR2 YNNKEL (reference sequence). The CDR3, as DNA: TGTGCCAGCAGCCAAGAAGGGGGCAGGGAAGCTTTCTTT. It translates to CASSQEGGREAFF.

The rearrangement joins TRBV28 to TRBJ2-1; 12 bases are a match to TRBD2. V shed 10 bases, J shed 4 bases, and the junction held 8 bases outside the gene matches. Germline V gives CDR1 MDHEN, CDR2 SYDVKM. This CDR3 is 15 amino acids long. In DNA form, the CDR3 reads TGTGCCACACTGACTAGCGGGGGAGTATACAATGAGCAGTTCTTC. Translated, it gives CATLTSGGVYNEQFF.

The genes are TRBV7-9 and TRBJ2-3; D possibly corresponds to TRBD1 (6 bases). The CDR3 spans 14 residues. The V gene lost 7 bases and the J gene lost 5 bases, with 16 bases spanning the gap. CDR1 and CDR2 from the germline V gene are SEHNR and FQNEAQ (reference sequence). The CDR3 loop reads CASNLQGLGDTQYF. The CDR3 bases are TGTGCCAGCAACCTGCAGGGGCTCGGAGATACGCAGTATTTT. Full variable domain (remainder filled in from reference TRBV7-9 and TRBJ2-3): DTGVSQNPRHKITKRGQNVTFRCDPISEHNRLYWYRQTLGQGPEFLTYFQNEAQLEKSRLLSDRFSAERPKGSFSTLEIQRTEQGDSAMYLCASNLQGLGDTQYFGPGTRLTVL.

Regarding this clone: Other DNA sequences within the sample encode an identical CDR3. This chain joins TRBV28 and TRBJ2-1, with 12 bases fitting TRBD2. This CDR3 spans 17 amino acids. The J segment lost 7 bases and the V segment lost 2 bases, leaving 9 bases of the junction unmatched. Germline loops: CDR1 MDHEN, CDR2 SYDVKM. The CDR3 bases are TGTGCCAGCAGTTTAATAGGCAGACTAGCGGGGGTAAATGAGCAGTTCTTC. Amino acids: CASSLIGRLAGVNEQFF.

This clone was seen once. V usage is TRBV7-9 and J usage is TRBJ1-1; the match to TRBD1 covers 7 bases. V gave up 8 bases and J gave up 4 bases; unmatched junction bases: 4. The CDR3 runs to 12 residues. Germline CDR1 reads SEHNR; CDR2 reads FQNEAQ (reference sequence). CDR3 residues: CASGGTATEAFF. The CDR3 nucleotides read TGTGCCAGCGGGGGGACAGCCACTGAAGCTTTCTTT.

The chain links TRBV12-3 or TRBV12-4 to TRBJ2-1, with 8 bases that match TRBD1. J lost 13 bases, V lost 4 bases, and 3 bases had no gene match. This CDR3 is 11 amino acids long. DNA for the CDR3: TGTGCCAGCAGTTCACAGGGGGAACAGTTCTTC. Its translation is CASSSQGEQFF.

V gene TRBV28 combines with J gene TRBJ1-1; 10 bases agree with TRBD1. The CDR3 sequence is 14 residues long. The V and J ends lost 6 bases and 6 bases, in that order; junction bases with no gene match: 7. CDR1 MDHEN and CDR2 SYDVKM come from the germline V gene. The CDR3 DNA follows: TGTGCCAGCAGCCTCCCAGGGACAGGGGCTGAAGCTTTCTTT. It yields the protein CASSLPGTGAEAFF. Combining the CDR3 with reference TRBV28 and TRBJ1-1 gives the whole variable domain DVKVTQSSRYLVKRTGEKVFLECVQDMDHENMFWYRQDPGLGLRLIYFSYDVKMKEKGDIPEGYSVSREKKERFSLILESASTNQTSMYLCASSLPGTGAEAFFGQGTRLTVV.

CDR3 in amino acids: CASSSFLHNEQFF. CDR3 DNA sequence: TGTGCCAGCAGTTCCTTCCTCCACAATGAGCAGTTCTTC. The rearrangement links TRBV6-2 or TRBV6-3 to TRBJ2-1; no reliable D call. Trimming left V 4 bases short and J 5 bases short, with 9 bases between. The CDR3 is 13 amino acids. Per germline, CDR1 MNHEY and CDR2 SVGEGT.

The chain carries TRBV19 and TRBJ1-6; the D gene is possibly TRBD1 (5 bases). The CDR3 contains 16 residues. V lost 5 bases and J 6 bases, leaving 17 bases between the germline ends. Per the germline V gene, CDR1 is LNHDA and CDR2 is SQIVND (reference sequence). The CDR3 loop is CASSPGAQGANSPLHF. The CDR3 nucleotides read TGTGCCAGTAGTCCCGGGGCACAAGGGGCTAATTCACCCCTCCACTTT.

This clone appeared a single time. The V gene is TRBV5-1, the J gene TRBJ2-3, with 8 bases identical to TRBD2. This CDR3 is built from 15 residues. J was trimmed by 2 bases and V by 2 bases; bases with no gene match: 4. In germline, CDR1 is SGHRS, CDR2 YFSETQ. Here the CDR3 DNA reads TGCGCCAGCAGCTTCGGGGGGGCCTACACAGATACGCAGTATTTT. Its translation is CASSFGGAYTDTQYF.

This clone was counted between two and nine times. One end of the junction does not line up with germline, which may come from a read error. This chain's CDR3 is CAGRDPNPLHF. DNA of the CDR3: TGTGCCGGCAGGGACCCTAATCCCCTCCACTTT. The rearrangement links TRBV6-5 to TRBJ1-6, with D possibly TRBD1 on 5 matching bases. CDR1 MNHEY and CDR2 SVGAGI come from the germline V gene. The CDR3 is 11 residues long.

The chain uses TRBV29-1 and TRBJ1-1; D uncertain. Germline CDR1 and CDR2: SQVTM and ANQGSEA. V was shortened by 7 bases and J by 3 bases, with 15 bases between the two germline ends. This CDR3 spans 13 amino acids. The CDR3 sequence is CSGRRSGDTEAFF. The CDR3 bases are TGCAGCGGCAGGAGGTCTGGGGACACTGAAGCTTTCTTT.

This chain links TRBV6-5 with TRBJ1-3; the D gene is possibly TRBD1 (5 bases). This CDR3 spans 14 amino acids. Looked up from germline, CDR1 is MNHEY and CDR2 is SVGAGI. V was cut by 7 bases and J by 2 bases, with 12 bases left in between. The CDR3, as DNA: TGTGCCAGCATTGCCGGGACGGCTGGAAACACCATATATTTT. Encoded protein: CASIAGTAGNTIYF.

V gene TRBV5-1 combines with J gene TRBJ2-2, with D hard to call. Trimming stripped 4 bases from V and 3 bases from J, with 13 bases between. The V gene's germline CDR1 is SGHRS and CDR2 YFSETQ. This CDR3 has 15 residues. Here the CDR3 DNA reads TGCGCCAGCAGCCCGCAAGGACCCCACACCGGGGAGCTGTTTTTT. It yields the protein CASSPQGPHTGELFF.

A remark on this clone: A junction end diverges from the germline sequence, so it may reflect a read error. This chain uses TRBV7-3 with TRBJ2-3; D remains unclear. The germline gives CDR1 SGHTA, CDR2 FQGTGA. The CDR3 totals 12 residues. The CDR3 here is CASSSNLKERDF. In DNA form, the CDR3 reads TGTGCCAGCAGCTCGAACCTCAAGGAACGTGATTTT.

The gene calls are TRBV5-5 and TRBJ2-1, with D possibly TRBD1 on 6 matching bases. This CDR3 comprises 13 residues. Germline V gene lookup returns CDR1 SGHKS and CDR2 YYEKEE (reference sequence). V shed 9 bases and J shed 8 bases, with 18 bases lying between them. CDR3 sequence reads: CATEDSQFHEQFF. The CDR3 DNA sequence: TGTGCCACAGAGGACAGTCAATTCCATGAGCAGTTCTTC. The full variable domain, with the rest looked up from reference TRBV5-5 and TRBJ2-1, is DAGVTQSPTHLIKTRGQQVTLRCSPISGHKSVSWYQQVLGQGPQFIFQYYEKEERGRGNFPDRFSARQFPNYSSELNVNALLLGDSALYLCATEDSQFHEQFFGPGTRLTVL.

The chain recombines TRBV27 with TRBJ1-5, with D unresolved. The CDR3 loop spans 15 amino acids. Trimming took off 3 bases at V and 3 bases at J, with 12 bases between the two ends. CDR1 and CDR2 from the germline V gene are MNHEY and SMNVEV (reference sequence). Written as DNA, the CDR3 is TGTGCCAGCAGTTTTAACGGTGTTACCAATCAGCCCCAGCATTTT. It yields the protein CASSFNGVTNQPQHF.

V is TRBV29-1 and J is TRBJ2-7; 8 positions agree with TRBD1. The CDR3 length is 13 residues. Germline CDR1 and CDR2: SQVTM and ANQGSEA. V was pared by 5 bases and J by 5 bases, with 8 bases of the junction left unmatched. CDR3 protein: CSVPRAGGNEQYF. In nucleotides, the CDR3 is TGCAGCGTTCCCAGGGCAGGGGGCAACGAGCAGTACTTC.

As DNA, the CDR3 is TGTGCCAGCCGAACGGGCGGGGAGACCGGGGAGCTGTTTTTT. This codes for CASRTGGETGELFF. The chain recombines TRBV6-5 with TRBJ2-2, with D maybe TRBD2 (6 bases). V lost 8 bases to trimming and J lost 5 bases, with 15 bases between them. Germline values: CDR1 MNHEY, CDR2 SVGAGI. The CDR3 is made up of 14 amino acids.

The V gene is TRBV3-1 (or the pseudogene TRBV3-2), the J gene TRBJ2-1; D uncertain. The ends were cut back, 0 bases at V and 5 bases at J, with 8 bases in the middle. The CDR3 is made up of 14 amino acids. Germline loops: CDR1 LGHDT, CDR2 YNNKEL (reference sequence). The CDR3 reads CASSQDLDNNEQFF. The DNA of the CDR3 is TGTGCCAGCAGCCAAGATCTAGACAACAATGAGCAGTTCTTC.

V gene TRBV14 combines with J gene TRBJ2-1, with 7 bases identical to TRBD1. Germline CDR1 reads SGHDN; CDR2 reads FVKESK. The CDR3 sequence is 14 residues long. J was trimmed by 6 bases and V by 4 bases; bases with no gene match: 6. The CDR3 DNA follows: TGTGCCAGCAGCCCGGGACAGTTTTTCAATGAGCAGTTCTTC. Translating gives CASSPGQFFNEQFF.

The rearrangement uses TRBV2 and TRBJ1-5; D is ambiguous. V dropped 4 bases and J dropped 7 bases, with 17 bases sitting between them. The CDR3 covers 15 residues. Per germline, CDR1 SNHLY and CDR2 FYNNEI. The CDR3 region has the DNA TGTGCCAGCAGTGTTCGGCCTCCCGGGAGCCAGCCCCAGCATTTT. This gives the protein CASSVRPPGSQPQHF. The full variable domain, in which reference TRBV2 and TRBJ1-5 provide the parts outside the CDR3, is EPEVTQTPSHQVTQMGQEVILRCVPISNHLYFYWYRQILGQKVEFLVSFYNNEISEKSEIFDDQFSVERPDGSNFTLKIRSTKLEDSAMYFCASSVRPPGSQPQHFGDGTRLSIL.